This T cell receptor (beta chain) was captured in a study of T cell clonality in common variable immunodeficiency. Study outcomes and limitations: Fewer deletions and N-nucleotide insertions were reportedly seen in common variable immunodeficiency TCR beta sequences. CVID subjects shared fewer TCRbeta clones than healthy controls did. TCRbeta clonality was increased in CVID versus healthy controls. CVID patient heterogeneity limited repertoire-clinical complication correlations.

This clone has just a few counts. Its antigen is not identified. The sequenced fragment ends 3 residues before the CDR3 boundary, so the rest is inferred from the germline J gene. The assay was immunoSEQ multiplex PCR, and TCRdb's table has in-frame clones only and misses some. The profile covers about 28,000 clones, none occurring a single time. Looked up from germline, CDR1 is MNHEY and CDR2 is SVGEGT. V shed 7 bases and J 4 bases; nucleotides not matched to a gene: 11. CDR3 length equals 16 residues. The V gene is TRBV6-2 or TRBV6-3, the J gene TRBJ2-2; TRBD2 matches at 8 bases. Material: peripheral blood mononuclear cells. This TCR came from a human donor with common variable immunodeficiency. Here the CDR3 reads CASIAWTSRGTGELFF. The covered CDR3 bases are TGTGCCAGCATTGCGTGGACTAGCAGGGGCACCGGGGAG.